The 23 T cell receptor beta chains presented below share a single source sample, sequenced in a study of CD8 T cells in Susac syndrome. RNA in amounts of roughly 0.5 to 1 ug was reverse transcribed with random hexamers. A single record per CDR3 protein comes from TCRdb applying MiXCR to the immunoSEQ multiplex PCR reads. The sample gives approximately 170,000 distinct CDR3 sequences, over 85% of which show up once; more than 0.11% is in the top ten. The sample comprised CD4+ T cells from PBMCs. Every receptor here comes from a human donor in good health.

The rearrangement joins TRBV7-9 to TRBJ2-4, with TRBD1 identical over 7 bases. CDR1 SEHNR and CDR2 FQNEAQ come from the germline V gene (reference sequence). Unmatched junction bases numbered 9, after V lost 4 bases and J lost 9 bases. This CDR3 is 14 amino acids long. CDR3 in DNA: TGTGCCAGCAGCTACAGGGGAGCCCAAGGCATTCAGTACTTC. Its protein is CASSYRGAQGIQYF.

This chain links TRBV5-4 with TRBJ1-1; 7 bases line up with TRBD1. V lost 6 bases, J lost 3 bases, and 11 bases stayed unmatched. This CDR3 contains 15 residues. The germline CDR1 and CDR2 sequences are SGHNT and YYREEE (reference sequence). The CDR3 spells CASTATGRGDTEAFF. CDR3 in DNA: TGTGCCAGCACCGCTACTGGCAGGGGGGACACTGAAGCTTTCTTT.

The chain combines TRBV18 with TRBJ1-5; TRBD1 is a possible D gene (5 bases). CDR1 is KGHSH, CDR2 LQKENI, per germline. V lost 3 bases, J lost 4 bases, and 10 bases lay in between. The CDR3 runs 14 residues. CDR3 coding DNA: TGTGCCAGCTCACCGACAGAGAATAATCAGCCCCAGCATTTT. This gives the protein CASSPTENNQPQHF.

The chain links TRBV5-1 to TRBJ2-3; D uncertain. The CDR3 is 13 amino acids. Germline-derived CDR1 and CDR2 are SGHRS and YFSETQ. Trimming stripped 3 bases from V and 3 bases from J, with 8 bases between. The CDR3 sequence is CASSYEPTDTQYF. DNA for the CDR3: TGCGCCAGCAGCTACGAGCCGACAGATACGCAGTATTTT.

CDR3 in DNA: TGTGCCAGTAGTACACAGGGTGGGAGCACTGAAGCTTTCTTT. Protein sequence: CASSTQGGSTEAFF. J is TRBJ1-1 and V is TRBV19; D is perhaps TRBD1 (6 bases). The CDR3 extends over 14 amino acids. Trimming shortened V by 4 bases and J by 4 bases, and 13 bases separated the two germline ends. CDR1 is LNHDA, CDR2 SQIVND, per germline (reference sequence).

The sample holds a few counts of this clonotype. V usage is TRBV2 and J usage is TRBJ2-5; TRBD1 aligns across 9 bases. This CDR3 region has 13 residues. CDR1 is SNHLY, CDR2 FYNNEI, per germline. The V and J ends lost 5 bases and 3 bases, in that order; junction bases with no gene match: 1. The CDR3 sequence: CASSWDREETQYF. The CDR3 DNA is TGTGCCAGCAGTTGGGACAGGGAAGAGACCCAGTACTTC. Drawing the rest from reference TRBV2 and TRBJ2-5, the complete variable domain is EPEVTQTPSHQVTQMGQEVILRCVPISNHLYFYWYRQILGQKVEFLVSFYNNEISEKSEIFDDQFSVERPDGSNFTLKIRSTKLEDSAMYFCASSWDREETQYFGPGTRLLVL.

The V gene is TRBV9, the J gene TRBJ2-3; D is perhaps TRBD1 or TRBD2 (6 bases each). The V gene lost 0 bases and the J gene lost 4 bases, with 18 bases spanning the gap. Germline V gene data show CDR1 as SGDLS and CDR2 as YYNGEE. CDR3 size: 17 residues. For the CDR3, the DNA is TGTGCCAGCAGCGTAGGGGGGTGGGGGGCCCTGCCAGATACGCAGTATTTT. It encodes CASSVGGWGALPDTQYF.

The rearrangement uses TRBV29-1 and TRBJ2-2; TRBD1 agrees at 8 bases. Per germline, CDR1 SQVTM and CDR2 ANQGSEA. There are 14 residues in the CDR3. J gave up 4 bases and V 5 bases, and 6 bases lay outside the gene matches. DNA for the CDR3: TGCAGCGTTTCTCGGACAGGGACCACCGGGGAGCTGTTTTTT. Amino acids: CSVSRTGTTGELFF.

CDR3 region: CASSTDANTEAFF. The CDR3 region has the DNA TGTGCCAGCAGTACCGACGCCAACACTGAAGCTTTCTTT. This chain uses TRBV12-3 or TRBV12-4 with TRBJ1-1; D gene unclear. This CDR3 contains 13 residues. V was trimmed by 5 bases and J by 2 bases, leaving 9 bases between them.

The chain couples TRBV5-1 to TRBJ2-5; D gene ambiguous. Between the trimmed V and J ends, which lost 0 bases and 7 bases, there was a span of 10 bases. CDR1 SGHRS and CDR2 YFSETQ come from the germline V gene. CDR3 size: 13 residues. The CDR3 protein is CASSLDFSVTQYF. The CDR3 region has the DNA TGCGCCAGCAGCTTGGACTTCTCTGTGACCCAGTACTTC.

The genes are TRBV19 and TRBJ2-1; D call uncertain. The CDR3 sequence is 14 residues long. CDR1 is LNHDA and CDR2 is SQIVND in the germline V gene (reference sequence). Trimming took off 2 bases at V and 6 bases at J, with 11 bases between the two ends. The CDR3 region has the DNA TGTGCCAGTAGTATAACCGGTAGCTTCAATGAGCAGTTCTTC. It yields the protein CASSITGSFNEQFF.

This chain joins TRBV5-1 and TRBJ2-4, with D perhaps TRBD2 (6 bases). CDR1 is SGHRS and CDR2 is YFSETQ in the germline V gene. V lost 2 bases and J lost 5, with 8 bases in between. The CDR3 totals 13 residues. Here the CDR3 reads CASSFGGENIQYF. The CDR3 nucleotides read TGCGCCAGCAGCTTTGGCGGGGAAAACATTCAGTACTTC.

The CDR3 DNA reads as TGTGCCAGCAGTTTATCCCCAGGAATCTATGGCTACACCTTC. Its translation: CASSLSPGIYGYTF. This chain links TRBV28 with TRBJ1-2; D gene unclear. The CDR3 length is 14 residues. Germline values: CDR1 MDHEN, CDR2 SYDVKM. V lost 1 base to trimming and J lost 4 bases, with 10 bases between them.

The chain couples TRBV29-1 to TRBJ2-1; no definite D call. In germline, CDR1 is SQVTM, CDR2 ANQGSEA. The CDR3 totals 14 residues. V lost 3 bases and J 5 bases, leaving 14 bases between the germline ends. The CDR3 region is CSVDINFGHNEQFF. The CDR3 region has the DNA TGCAGCGTTGACATTAACTTCGGACACAATGAGCAGTTCTTC.

CDR3 residues: CASSLQGRAETQYF. The DNA of the CDR3 is TGTGCCAGCAGCCTACAGGGGAGAGCAGAGACCCAGTACTTC. The rearrangement joins TRBV7-3 to TRBJ2-5; 7 bases agree with TRBD1. CDR1 and CDR2 (germline): SGHTA, FQGTGA. The CDR3 length is 14 residues. The V segment lost 5 bases and the J segment 4 bases; nucleotides outside the gene matches: 7.

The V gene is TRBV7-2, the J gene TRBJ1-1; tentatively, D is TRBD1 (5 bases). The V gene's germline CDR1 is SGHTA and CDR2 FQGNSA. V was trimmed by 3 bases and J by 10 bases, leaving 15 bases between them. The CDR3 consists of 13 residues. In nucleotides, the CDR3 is TGTGCCAGCAGCTTGGCCCGGGGGGGAGGAGCTTTCTTT. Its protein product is CASSLARGGGAFF.

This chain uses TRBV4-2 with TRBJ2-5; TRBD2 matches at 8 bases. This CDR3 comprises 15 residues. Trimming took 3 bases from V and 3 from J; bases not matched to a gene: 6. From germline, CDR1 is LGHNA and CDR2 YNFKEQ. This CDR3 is CASSQGLGPEETQYF. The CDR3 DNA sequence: TGTGCCAGCAGCCAGGGACTAGGGCCCGAAGAGACCCAGTACTTC.

DNA of the CDR3: TGTGCCAGCAGCCAAGTATTGGGGACAGGGCGGGAGACCCAGTACTTC. It is translated as CASSQVLGTGRETQYF. This sequence joins TRBV3-1 and TRBJ2-5; the match to TRBD1 covers 9 bases. Germline trimming cut 1 base from V and 5 bases from J; bases unmatched to any gene: 8. The CDR3 totals 16 residues. Germline CDR1 reads LGHDT; CDR2 reads YNNKEL (reference sequence).

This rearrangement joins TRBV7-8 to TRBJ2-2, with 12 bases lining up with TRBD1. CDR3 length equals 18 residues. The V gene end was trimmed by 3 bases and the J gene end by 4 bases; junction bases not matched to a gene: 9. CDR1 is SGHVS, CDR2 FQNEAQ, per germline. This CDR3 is CASSFSSGQGAPTGELFF. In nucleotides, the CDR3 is TGTGCCAGCAGCTTCAGTTCGGGACAGGGGGCGCCCACCGGGGAGCTGTTTTTT.

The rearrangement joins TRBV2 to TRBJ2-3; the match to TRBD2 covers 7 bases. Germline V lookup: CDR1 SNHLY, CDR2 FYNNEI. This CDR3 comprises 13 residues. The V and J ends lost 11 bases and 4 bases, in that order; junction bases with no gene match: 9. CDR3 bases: TGTGCCTCGTGCGGCGCGGGGGCAGATACGCAGTATTTT. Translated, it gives CASCGAGADTQYF.

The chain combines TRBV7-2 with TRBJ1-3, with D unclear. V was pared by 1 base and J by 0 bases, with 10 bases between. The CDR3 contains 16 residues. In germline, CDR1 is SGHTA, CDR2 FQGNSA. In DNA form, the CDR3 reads TGTGCCAGCAGCTTAGAGGCCCGCTACTCTGGAAACACCATATATTTT. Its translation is CASSLEARYSGNTIYF.

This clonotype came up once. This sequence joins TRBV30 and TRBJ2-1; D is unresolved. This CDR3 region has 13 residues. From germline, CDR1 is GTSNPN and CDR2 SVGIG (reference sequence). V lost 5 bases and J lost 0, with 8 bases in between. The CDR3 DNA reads TGTGCCTGGGATCGACACTCCTACAATGAGCAGTTCTTC. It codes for CAWDRHSYNEQFF.

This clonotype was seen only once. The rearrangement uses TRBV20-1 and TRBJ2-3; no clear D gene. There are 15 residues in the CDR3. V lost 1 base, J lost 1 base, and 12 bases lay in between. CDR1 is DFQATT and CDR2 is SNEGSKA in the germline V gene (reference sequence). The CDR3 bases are TGCAGTGCTAGAGTGGACGTATCAGGCACAGATACGCAGTATTTT. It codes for CSARVDVSGTDTQYF.